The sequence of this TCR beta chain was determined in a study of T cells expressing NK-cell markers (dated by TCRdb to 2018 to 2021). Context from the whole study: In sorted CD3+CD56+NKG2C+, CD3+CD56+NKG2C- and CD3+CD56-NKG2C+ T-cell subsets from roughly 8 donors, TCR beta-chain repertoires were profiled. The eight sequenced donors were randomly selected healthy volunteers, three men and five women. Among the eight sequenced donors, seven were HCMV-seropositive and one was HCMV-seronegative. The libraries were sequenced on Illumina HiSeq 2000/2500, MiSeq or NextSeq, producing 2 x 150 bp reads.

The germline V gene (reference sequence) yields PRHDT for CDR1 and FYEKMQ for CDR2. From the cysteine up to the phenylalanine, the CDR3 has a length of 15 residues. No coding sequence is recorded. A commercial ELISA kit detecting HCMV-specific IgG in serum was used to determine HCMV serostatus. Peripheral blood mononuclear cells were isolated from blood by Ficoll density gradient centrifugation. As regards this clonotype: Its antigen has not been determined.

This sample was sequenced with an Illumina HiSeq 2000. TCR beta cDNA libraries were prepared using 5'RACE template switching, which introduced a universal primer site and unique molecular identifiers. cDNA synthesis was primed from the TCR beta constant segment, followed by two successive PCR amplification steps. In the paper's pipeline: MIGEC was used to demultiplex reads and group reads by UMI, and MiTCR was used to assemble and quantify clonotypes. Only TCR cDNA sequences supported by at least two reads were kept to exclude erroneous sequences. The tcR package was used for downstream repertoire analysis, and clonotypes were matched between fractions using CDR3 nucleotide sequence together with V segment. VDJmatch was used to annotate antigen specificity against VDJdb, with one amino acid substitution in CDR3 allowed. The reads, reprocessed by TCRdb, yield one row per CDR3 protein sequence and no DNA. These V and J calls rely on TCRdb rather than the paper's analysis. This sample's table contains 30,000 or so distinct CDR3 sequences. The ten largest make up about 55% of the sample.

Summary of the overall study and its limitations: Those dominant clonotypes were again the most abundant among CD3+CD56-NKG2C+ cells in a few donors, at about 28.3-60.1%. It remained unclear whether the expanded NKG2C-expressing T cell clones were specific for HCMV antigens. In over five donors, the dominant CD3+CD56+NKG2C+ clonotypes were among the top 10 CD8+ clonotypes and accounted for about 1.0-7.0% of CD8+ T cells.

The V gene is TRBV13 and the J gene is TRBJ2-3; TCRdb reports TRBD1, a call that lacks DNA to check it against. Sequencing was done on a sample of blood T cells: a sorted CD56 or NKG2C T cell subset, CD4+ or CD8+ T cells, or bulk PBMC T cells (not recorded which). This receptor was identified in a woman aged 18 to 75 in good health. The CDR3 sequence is CASSPSGSPTDTQYF.